The entry below gives a single T cell receptor (beta chain) sequence along with its context. The library tagged individual cDNA molecules with unique molecular identifiers. TCRdb redid the calling of the RACE reads with MiXCR, one entry per CDR3 protein. Among a few hundred thousand distinct CDR3 sequences listed, approximately 4.4% were seen once. This sample stems from a study of human T cells and chemical hapten exposure. Study-level information: Skin of the upper inner arm, around 2 cm by around 2 cm, received 2% DPC for sensitization. Recorded diagnoses among the mostly female patients were alopecia areata, totalis or universalis. The variation in per-sample TCR yields arose mainly from small differences in pooled library volumes.

The V gene's germline CDR1 is DFQATT and CDR2 SNEGSKA (reference sequence). The V gene lost 0 bases and the J gene lost 0 bases, with 9 bases spanning the gap. The CDR3 has 14 amino acids. Time point reported: patch test 1, 2 weeks after DPC sensitization. Treatment defined: therapeutic diphenylcyclopropenone sensitization with weekly scalp DPC. V is TRBV20-1 and J is TRBJ2-7; the D is unclear. The specimen comprised whole blood, sampled in connection with sensitization to the hapten diphenylcyclopropenone (DPC). The source is a woman between 45 and 60 years old with alopecia areata. Some clones in this sample may be carry-over from other donors' samples. The CDR3 is CSARDFPASYEQYF. The DNA of the CDR3 is TGCAGTGCTAGAGATTTCCCGGCCTCCTACGAGCAGTACTTC.